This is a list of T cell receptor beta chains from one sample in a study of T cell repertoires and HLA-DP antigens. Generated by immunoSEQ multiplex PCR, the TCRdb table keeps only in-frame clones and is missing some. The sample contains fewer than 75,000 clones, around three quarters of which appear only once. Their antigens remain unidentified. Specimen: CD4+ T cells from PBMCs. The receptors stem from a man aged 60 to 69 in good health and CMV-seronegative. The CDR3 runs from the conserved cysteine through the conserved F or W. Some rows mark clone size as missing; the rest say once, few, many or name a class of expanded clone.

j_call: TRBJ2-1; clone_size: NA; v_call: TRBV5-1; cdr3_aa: CASSLELAPYNEQFF
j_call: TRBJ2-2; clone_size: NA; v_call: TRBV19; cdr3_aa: CASTYTGLARTGELFF
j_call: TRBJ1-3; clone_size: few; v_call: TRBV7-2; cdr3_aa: CASSPPRTSGNTIYF
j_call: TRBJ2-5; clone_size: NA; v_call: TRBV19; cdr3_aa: CASSDRGLQETQYF
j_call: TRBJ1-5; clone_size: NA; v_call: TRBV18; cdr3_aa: CASSSGTGVNQPQHF
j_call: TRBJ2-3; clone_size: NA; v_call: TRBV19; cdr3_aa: CASKGGDNTDTQYF
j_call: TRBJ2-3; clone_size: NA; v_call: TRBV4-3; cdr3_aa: CASSQDLRRSYADTQYF
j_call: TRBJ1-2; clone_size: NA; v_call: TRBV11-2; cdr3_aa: CASSLAGQGSYGYTF
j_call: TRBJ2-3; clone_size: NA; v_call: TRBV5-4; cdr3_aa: CASSLGGTATDTQYF
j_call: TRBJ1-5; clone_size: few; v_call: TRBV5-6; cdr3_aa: CASSLWQGGQPQHF
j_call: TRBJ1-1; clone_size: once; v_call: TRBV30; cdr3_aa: CAWSLVGGSHTEAFF
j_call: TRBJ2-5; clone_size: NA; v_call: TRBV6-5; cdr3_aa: CASSYAGEQETQYF
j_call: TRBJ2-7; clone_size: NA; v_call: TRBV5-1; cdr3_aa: CASSGTGSYEQYF
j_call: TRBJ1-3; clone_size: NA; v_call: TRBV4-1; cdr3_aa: CASSQEGQSNSGNTIYF
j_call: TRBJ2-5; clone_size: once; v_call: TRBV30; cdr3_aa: CAWSVGSQETQYF
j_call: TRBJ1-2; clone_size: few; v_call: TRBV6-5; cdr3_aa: CASSYSSPDRDYGYTF
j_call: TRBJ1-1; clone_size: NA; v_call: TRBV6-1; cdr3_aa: CASDSGGADTEAFF
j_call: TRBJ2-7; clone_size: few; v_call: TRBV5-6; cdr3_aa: CASSFRQGGYEQYF
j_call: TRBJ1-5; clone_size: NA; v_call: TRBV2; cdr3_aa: CASSERFNQPQHF
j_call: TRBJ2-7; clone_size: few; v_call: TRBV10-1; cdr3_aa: CASSGPGGEQYF